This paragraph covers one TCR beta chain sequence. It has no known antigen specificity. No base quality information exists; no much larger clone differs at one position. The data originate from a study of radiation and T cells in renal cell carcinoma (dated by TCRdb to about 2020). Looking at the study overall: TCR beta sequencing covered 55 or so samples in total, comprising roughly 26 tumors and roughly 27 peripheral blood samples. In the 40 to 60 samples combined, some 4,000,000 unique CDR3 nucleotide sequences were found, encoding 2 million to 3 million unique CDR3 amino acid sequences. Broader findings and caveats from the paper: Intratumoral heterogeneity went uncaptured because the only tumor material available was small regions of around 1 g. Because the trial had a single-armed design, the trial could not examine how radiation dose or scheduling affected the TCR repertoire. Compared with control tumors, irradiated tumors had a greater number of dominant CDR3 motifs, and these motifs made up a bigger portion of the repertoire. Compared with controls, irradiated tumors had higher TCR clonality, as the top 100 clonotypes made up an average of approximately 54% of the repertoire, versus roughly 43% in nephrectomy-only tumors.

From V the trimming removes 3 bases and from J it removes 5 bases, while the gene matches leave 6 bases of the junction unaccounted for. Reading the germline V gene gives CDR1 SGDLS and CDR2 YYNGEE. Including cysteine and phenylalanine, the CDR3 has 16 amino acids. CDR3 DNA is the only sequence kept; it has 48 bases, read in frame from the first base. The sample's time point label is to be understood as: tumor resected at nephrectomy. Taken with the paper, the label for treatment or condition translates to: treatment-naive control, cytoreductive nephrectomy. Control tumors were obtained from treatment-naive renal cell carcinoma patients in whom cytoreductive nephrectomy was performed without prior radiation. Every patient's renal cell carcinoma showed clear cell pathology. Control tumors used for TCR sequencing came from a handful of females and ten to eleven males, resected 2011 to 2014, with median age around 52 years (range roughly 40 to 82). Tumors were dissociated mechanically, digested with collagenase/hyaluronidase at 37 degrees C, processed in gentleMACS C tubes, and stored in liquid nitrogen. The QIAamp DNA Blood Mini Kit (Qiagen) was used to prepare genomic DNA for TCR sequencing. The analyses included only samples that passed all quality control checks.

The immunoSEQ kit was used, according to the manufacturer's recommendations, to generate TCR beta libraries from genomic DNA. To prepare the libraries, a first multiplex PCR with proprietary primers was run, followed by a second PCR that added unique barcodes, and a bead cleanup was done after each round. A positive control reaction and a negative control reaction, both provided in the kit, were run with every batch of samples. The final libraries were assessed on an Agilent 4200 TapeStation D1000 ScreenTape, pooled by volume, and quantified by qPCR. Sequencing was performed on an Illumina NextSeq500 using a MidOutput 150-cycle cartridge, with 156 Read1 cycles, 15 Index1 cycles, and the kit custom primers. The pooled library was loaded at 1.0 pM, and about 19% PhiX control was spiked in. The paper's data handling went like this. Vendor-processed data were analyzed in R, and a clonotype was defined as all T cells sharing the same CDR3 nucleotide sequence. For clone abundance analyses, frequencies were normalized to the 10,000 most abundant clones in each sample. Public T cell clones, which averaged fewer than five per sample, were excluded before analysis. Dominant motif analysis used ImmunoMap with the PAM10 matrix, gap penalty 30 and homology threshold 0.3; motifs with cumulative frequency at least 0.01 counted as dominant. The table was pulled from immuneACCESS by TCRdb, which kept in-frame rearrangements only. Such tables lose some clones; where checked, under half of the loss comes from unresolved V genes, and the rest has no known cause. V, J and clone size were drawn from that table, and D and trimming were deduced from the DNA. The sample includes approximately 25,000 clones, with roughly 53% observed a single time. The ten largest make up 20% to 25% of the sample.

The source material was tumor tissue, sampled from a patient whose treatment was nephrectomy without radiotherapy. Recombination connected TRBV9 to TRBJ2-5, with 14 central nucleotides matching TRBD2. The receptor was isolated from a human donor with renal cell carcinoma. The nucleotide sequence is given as TGTGCCAGCAGCGCCGGACGGACTAGCGGGGGGGAGACCCAGTACTTC. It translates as CASSAGRTSGGETQYF. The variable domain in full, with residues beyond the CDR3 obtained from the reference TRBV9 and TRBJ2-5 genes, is DSGVTQTPKHLITATGQRVTLRCSPRSGDLSVYWYQQSLDQGLQFLIQYYNGEERAKGNILERFSAQQFPDLHSELNLSSLELGDSALYFCASSAGRTSGGETQYFGPGTRLLVL.